These 26 T cell receptor beta chains originate from one sample sequenced in a study of OX40 agonist ivuxolimab in advanced cancers. Libraries were prepared by immunoSEQ multiplex PCR; TCRdb keeps only in-frame clonotypes and omits some of them. The sample includes under 200,000 clones, roughly 92% of them seen just once. The source material was CD4+ or CD8+ T cells sorted from blood, sampled in a trial of the OX40 agonist ivuxolimab. These receptors all stem from an adult with an advanced solid tumor such as melanoma, head and neck, liver or kidney cancer.

This sequence joins TRBV7-9 and TRBJ1-1; D gene ambiguous. Germline CDR1 reads SEHNR; CDR2 reads FQNEAQ (reference sequence). The CDR3 spans 14 residues. V was pared by 1 base and J by 2 bases, with 8 bases between. CDR3 DNA: TGTGCCAGCAGCTTAGTTGGCCGAAACACTGAAGCTTTCTTT. Translating it yields CASSLVGRNTEAFF.

The gene calls are TRBV7-8 and TRBJ2-5, with 7 nucleotides matching TRBD2. The CDR3 has 16 amino acids. Losses at the gene ends were 1 base for V and 2 bases for J; bases not matched to a gene: 7. The germline V gene encodes CDR1 SGHVS and CDR2 FQNEAQ. CDR3 protein: CASSLEGGWRQETQYF. CDR3 DNA: TGTGCCAGCAGCTTAGAGGGAGGGTGGAGGCAAGAGACCCAGTACTTC.

The chain is built from TRBV6-5 and TRBJ1-2; 7 bases match TRBD1. CDR3 size: 15 residues. Germline V CDR1 and CDR2: MNHEY, SVGAGI. V was clipped by 5 bases and J by 1 base; unmatched bases: 7. CDR3 loop: CASSPRQGSNYGYTF. CDR3 nucleotide sequence: TGTGCCAGCAGTCCCCGACAGGGTAGTAACTATGGCTACACCTTC.

The gene calls are TRBV27 and TRBJ2-7, with 13 bases lining up with TRBD2. The CDR3 length is 16 residues. CDR1 MNHEY and CDR2 SMNVEV come from the germline V gene (reference sequence). V shed 5 bases and J 2 bases; nucleotides not matched to a gene: 6. The CDR3 reads CASSIGLAGDAYEQYF. The DNA for the CDR3 is TGTGCCAGCAGTATCGGACTAGCGGGAGATGCCTACGAGCAGTACTTC.

This chain uses TRBV5-6 with TRBJ2-7; 10 bases map to TRBD1. Per the germline V gene, CDR1 is SGHDT and CDR2 is YYEEEE. The CDR3 consists of 14 residues. J lost 2 bases, V lost 4 bases, and 3 bases had no gene match. The CDR3 bases are TGTGCCAGCAGCGTGGACAGGGGGACCTACGAGCAGTACTTC. This gives the protein CASSVDRGTYEQYF.

This chain links TRBV6-5 with TRBJ1-2; a possible D gene is TRBD1 (6 bases). Trimming removed 2 bases from V and 2 bases from J, with 6 bases in between. The CDR3 consists of 13 residues. The germline V gene has CDR1 MNHEY and CDR2 SVGAGI. The CDR3 sequence is CASSYTGNYGYTF. The CDR3 DNA reads as TGTGCCAGCAGTTACACAGGGAACTATGGCTACACCTTC.

V is TRBV18 and J is TRBJ2-3, with D uncertain. There are 14 residues in the CDR3. Germline CDR1 reads KGHSH; CDR2 reads LQKENI. The V gene lost 3 bases and the J gene lost 2 bases, with 9 bases spanning the gap. CDR3 sequence: CASSPAKYTDTQYF. The CDR3 DNA follows: TGTGCCAGCTCACCGGCGAAATACACAGATACGCAGTATTTT.

The chain employs TRBV19 and TRBJ2-3; tentatively, D is TRBD1 (6 bases). Germline loops: CDR1 LNHDA, CDR2 SQIVND (reference sequence). This CDR3 is 15 amino acids long. With 5 bases removed from V and 5 bases from J, the gap between germline ends came to 17 bases. As DNA, the CDR3 is TGTGCCAGTAGTCTTTCGACAGGCCCGGGAGATACGCAGTATTTT. It encodes CASSLSTGPGDTQYF.

This rearrangement joins TRBV6-5 to TRBJ2-1; TRBD1 aligns across 7 bases. The CDR3 has 14 amino acids. CDR1 MNHEY and CDR2 SVGAGI come from the germline V gene. The trim removed 5 bases at V and 7 bases at J, leaving 8 bases unmatched. The CDR3 here is CASSQRQGSNEQFF. DNA of the CDR3: TGTGCCAGCAGTCAACGACAGGGTTCGAATGAGCAGTTCTTC.

The chain carries TRBV4-3 and TRBJ2-2, with D tentatively TRBD2 (7 bases). The V end was cut by 4 bases, the J end by 5 bases, with 14 bases between. The CDR3 loop spans 15 amino acids. The germline gives CDR1 LGHNA, CDR2 YSLEER. CDR3 bases: TGCGCCAGCAGCCGCGGCGGGGGCTGGACCGGGGAGCTGTTTTTT. Protein sequence: CASSRGGGWTGELFF.

The CDR3 region has the DNA TGTGCCAGCAGCCGTTGGGATGGGGCAGATACGCAGTATTTT. As protein: CASSRWDGADTQYF. The V gene is TRBV5-4, the J gene TRBJ2-3; D unclear. Germline V gene sequence: CDR1 SGHNT, CDR2 YYREEE (reference sequence). This CDR3 is built from 14 residues. V was pared by 4 bases and J by 4 bases, with 13 bases between.

DNA of the CDR3: TGTGCCAGCAGTTATATTCCGGGGCGGGGGTCTAATTCACCCCTCCACTTT. Translated, it gives CASSYIPGRGSNSPLHF. This chain joins TRBV27 and TRBJ1-6; TRBD1 might be the D (5 bases). The CDR3 has 17 residues. V was shortened by 4 bases and J by 6 bases, with 19 bases between the two germline ends. Germline values: CDR1 MNHEY, CDR2 SMNVEV (reference sequence).

The chain carries TRBV27 and TRBJ2-1; TRBD1 matches at 9 bases. The junction had 9 bases not matched to a gene; V was cut back by 2 bases and J by 7 bases. There are 16 residues in the CDR3. Per the germline V gene, CDR1 is MNHEY and CDR2 is SMNVEV (reference sequence). The CDR3 region has the DNA TGTGCCAGCAGTTTAGCCGGGACAGGGAATTCAAATGAGCAGTTCTTC. Its translation: CASSLAGTGNSNEQFF.

The CDR3 is CASSSSGTSNTGELFF. DNA for the CDR3: TGCGCCAGCAGCTCGTCCGGGACATCGAACACCGGGGAGCTGTTTTTT. This sequence joins TRBV5-1 and TRBJ2-2; D perhaps matches TRBD1 (6 bases). This CDR3 spans 16 amino acids. Trimming cost V 3 bases and J 0 bases, with 12 bases left between them. Germline V gene sequence: CDR1 SGHRS, CDR2 YFSETQ.

The V call is TRBV27, the J call TRBJ2-3, with 12 positions matching TRBD2. The CDR3 is made up of 16 amino acids. Germline CDR1 is MNHEY and CDR2 is SMNVEV (reference sequence). Germline trimming cut 8 bases from V and 5 bases from J; bases unmatched to any gene: 11. CDR3 loop: CASRPGLAGFRDTQYF. In nucleotides, the CDR3 is TGTGCCAGCCGACCCGGACTAGCGGGGTTCCGAGATACGCAGTATTTT.

V and J are TRBV11-2 and TRBJ2-3; the D is unclear. Germline CDR1 SGHAT, CDR2 FQNNGV. This CDR3 region has 14 residues. Trimming cost V 5 bases and J 0 bases, with 9 bases left between them. The CDR3 nucleotides read TGTGCCAGCAGCCCCGGTCTGAGCACAGATACGCAGTATTTT. As protein: CASSPGLSTDTQYF.

The chain combines TRBV5-4 with TRBJ1-1; perhaps TRBD1 as D (5 bases). Germline-derived CDR1 and CDR2 are SGHNT and YYREEE (reference sequence). Deletions cut 0 bases from V and 5 bases from J, with 14 bases between. The CDR3 extends over 15 amino acids. CDR3 protein: CASSLVRGRGTEAFF. As DNA, the CDR3 is TGTGCCAGCAGCTTGGTCCGCGGTCGGGGGACTGAAGCTTTCTTT.

The rearrangement joins TRBV29-1 to TRBJ2-7; D is unclear. V was clipped by 1 base and J by 3 bases, with 13 bases between them. Germline-derived CDR1 and CDR2 are SQVTM and ANQGSEA. The CDR3 contains 14 residues. This CDR3 reads CSVEVGQTYYEQYF. CDR3 sequence (DNA): TGCAGCGTTGAAGTCGGGCAGACGTACTACGAGCAGTACTTC.

V and J are TRBV28 and TRBJ1-5; 8 bases line up with TRBD1. Germline V gene lookup returns CDR1 MDHEN and CDR2 SYDVKM. Germline trimming cut 6 bases from V and 5 bases from J; bases unmatched to any gene: 9. The CDR3 loop spans 15 amino acids. The chain's CDR3 is CASSPDRVVHQPQHF. The DNA of the CDR3 is TGTGCCAGCAGCCCGGACAGGGTAGTTCATCAGCCCCAGCATTTT. Full variable domain (missing parts from reference TRBV28 and TRBJ1-5): DVKVTQSSRYLVKRTGEKVFLECVQDMDHENMFWYRQDPGLGLRLIYFSYDVKMKEKGDIPEGYSVSREKKERFSLILESASTNQTSMYLCASSPDRVVHQPQHFGDGTRLSIL.

This chain uses TRBV7-3 with TRBJ2-5; the match to TRBD2 covers 10 bases. The CDR3 contains 15 residues. Germline V gene sequence: CDR1 SGHTA, CDR2 FQGTGA. V trimming: 2 bases; J trimming: 5 bases; junction bases outside the gene matches: 5. The CDR3, as DNA: TGTGCCAGCAGCTTAGGGACTAGCGTGATTGAGACCCAGTACTTC. Translation: CASSLGTSVIETQYF.

A few counts support this clone. CDR3 DNA: TGTGCTAGTGGTCCCGAGGACGGGAATCAGCCCCAGCATTTT. Protein: CASGPEDGNQPQHF. The V gene is TRBV12-5, the J gene TRBJ1-5; D is unclear. CDR1 is LGHNT and CDR2 is FRNRAP in the germline V gene. V was shortened by 5 bases and J by 4 bases, with 12 bases between the two germline ends. The CDR3 consists of 14 residues.

Notes on this clone: One junction end does not reproduce the germline sequence, and a read error may be involved. CDR3 loop: CASSLGGGTTYNEQFF. CDR3 sequence (DNA): TGTGCTAGCAGCTTAGGGGGGGGGACCACCTACAATGAGCAGTTCTTC. The rearrangement uses TRBV7-7 and TRBJ2-1, with D perhaps TRBD2 (7 bases). The CDR3 totals 16 residues. CDR1 is SSHAT and CDR2 is FNYEAQ in the germline V gene (reference sequence).

The gene calls are TRBV9 and TRBJ2-3; 8 nucleotides agree with TRBD2. The ends lost 8 bases at V and 2 bases at J; junction bases unmatched: 4. The CDR3 loop spans 13 amino acids. The germline V gene has CDR1 SGDLS and CDR2 YYNGEE. The CDR3 region is CASKRGLTDTQYF. As DNA, the CDR3 is TGTGCCAGTAAGCGGGGGCTCACAGATACGCAGTATTTT.

CDR3 loop: CASSLWGYGEQFF. As DNA, the CDR3 is TGTGCCAGCAGTTTATGGGGTTATGGTGAGCAGTTCTTC. The gene calls are TRBV27 and TRBJ2-1, with no clear D. Between the trimmed V and J ends, which lost 1 base and 9 bases, there was a span of 10 bases. CDR1 and CDR2 from the germline V gene are MNHEY and SMNVEV (reference sequence). This CDR3 is built from 13 residues.

The chain combines TRBV6-1 with TRBJ2-5; 8 bases match TRBD1. This CDR3 has 14 amino acids. V lost 7 bases and J lost 5; bases outside the gene matches: 9. Per the germline V gene, CDR1 is MNHNS and CDR2 is SASEGT. CDR3 region: CASKRTGSSETQYF. The CDR3 coding sequence is TGTGCCAGCAAACGGACAGGGAGTTCGGAGACCCAGTACTTC.

The genes are TRBV5-1 and TRBJ2-1; the match to TRBD2 covers 14 bases. The CDR3 totals 17 residues. V shed 0 bases, J shed 7 bases, and the junction held 6 bases outside the gene matches. From germline, CDR1 is SGHRS and CDR2 YFSETQ. The CDR3 loop reads CASSLGLAGGPGNEQFF. The CDR3 DNA reads as TGCGCCAGCAGCTTGGGACTAGCGGGAGGGCCAGGAAATGAGCAGTTCTTC. Filled out from reference TRBV5-1 and TRBJ2-1, the complete variable domain reads KAGVTQTPRYLIKTRGQQVTLSCSPISGHRSVSWYQQTPGQGLQFLFEYFSETQRNKGNFPGRFSGRQFSNSRSEMNVSTLELGDSALYLCASSLGLAGGPGNEQFFGPGTRLTVL.